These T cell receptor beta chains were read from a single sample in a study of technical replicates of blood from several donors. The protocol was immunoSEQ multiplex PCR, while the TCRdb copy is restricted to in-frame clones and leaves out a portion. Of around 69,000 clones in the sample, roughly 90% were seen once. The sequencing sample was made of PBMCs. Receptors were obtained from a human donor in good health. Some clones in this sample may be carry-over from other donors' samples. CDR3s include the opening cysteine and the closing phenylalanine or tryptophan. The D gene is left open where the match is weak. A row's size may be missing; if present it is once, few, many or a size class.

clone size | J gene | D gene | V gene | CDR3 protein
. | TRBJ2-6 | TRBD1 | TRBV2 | CASKPGQGAGANVLTF
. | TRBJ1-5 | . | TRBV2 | CASSGQVHSNQPQHF
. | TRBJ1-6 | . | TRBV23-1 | CASSIRGNRVTLHF
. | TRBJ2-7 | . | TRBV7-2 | CASSLVVGQGSEQYF
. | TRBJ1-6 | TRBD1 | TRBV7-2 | CASSSRDRGNSPLHF
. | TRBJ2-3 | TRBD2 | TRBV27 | CASSPFGLVATDTQYF
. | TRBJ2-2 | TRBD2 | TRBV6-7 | CATKGLAGGNTGELFF
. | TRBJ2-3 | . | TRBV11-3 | CASSAGSNKDTQYF
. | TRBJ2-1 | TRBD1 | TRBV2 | CASSPDREHEQFF
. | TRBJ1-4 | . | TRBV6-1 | CASSEATATNEKLFF
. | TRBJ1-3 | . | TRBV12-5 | CASGLQSVGSGNTIYF
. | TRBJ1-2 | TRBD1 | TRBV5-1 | CASSSGGGYGYTF
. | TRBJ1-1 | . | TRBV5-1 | CANKPRQYTEAFF
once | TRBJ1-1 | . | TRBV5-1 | CASSLTGKGTEAFF
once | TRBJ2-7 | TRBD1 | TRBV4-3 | CASSLDRDGRYEQYF
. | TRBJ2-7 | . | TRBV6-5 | CAVLTGYEQYF
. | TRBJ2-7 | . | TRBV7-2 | CASSTYLASDEQYF
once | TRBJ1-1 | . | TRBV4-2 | CASSQAQKRGHTEAFF
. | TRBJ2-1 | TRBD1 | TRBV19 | CASSGTGWYEQFF
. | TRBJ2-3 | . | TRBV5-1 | CASSITSTDTQYF
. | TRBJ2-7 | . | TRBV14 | CASSQDVTGYEQYF
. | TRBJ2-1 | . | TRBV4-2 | CASSARGRGDYNEQFF
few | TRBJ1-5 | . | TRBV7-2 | CASSWELNQPQHF
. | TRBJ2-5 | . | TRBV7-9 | CASSLATPVAETQYF
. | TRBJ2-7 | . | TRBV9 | CASSYNPGQSSYEQYF
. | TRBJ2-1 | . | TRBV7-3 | CASSPLRGGEQFF
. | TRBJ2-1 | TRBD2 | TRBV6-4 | CASSGLAGVNNEQFF
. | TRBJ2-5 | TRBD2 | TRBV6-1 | CASRSGGAGGETQYF
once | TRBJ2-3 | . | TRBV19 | CASSNRGGRISDTQYF
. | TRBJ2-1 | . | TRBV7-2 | CASSLVFQSPYNEQFF
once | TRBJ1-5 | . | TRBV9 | CASSIGTGGSQPQHF
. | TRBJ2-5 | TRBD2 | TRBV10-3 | CAISPGLAGGPPQETQYF
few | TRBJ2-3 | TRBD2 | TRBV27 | CASSFLRGSGTDTQYF
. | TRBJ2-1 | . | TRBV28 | CASSLGGRAYNEQFF
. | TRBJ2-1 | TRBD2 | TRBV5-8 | CASDTGTRGGNEQFF
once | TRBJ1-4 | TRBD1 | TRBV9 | CASSPGGMGEKLFF
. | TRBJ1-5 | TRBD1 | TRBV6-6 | CASSYQGDQPQHF